These 19 T cell receptor beta chains were all obtained from the same sample, sequenced in a study of T cell responses to AZD1222 COVID-19 vaccine (dated by TCRdb to the early 2020s). The sample's time point label, in plain terms: about 28 days (+/-7) after the second vaccine dose. Libraries were built with the immunoSEQ multiplex PCR assay. What TCRdb holds here is the immuneACCESS table cut down to in-frame rearrangements. Part of the clones is not present; checked against another copy, under half of the missing clones reflect an unresolved V gene, and the others are unexplained. The sample profile shows about 150,000 clones; about 89% of them were found once. Jointly, the top ten make up about 4% of the sample. The sequencing used peripheral blood, collected 28 days after the second AZD1222 dose. Every receptor here comes from an adult who received the AZD1222 COVID-19 vaccine.

This chain connects TRBV2 to TRBJ2-3; 10 bases agree with TRBD2. This CDR3 region has 15 residues. The junction had 5 bases not matched to a gene; V was cut back by 6 bases and J by 2 bases. Germline lookup yields CDR1 SNHLY and CDR2 FYNNEI. CDR3 in amino acids: CASRETSGLTDTQYF. In DNA form, the CDR3 reads TGTGCCAGCAGGGAGACTAGCGGGCTCACAGATACGCAGTATTTT.

CDR3 in amino acids: CARSLWIDPRGRNNEKLFF. The CDR3 nucleotides are TGTGCCAGAAGCTTGTGGATCGATCCCCGGGGCAGAAATAATGAAAAACTGTTTTTT. V and J are TRBV5-3 and TRBJ1-4; D perhaps matches TRBD1 (5 bases). TRBV5-3 is an open reading frame whose function is uncertain. The CDR3 extends over 19 amino acids. V was pared by 1 base and J by 4 bases, with 23 bases between.

The chain links TRBV6-2 or TRBV6-3 to TRBJ1-1; TRBD1 aligns across 7 bases. The germline V gene has CDR1 MNHEY and CDR2 SVGEGT. V lost 7 bases, J lost 4 bases, and 6 bases stayed unmatched. CDR3 size: 13 residues. This CDR3 is CASTPDRVTEAFF. Written as DNA, the CDR3 is TGTGCCAGCACCCCAGACAGGGTCACTGAAGCTTTCTTT.

V gene TRBV19 combines with J gene TRBJ2-5; D is unresolved. Trimming shortened V by 5 bases and J by 0 bases, and 7 bases separated the two germline ends. The germline gives CDR1 LNHDA, CDR2 SQIVND (reference sequence). The CDR3 runs 13 residues. The CDR3 sequence is CASSVDNQETQYF. The CDR3 bases are TGTGCCAGTAGTGTCGACAACCAAGAGACCCAGTACTTC.

This clone was counted a single time. The chain links TRBV7-3 to TRBJ2-1; 7 bases are shared with TRBD1. V dropped 1 base and J dropped 5; count of bases not matched to a gene: 2. The CDR3 is 14 amino acids. Germline lookup yields CDR1 SGHTA and CDR2 FQGTGA. CDR3 nucleotides: TGTGCCAGCAGCTTAATGGGACAGAACAATGAGCAGTTCTTC. Translating gives CASSLMGQNNEQFF.

This chain links TRBV18 with TRBJ1-2, with TRBD1 identical over 7 bases. Germline CDR1 KGHSH, CDR2 LQKENI. The trim removed 2 bases at V and 6 bases at J, leaving 6 bases unmatched. This CDR3 has 14 amino acids. In DNA form, the CDR3 reads TGTGCCAGCTCACCAAAACAGGGGAATCATGGCTACACCTTC. Translation: CASSPKQGNHGYTF.

This chain uses TRBV5-1 with TRBJ2-5; 7 bases agree with TRBD1. V gave up 2 bases and J gave up 3 bases; unmatched junction bases: 7. Germline CDR1 SGHRS, CDR2 YFSETQ. The CDR3 runs to 15 residues. CDR3 loop: CASSLTGTEEETQYF. Written as DNA, the CDR3 is TGCGCCAGCAGCTTAACCGGGACAGAAGAAGAGACCCAGTACTTC.

The chain is built from TRBV5-1 and TRBJ1-1, with a possible D match to TRBD1 (5 bases). The CDR3 consists of 12 residues. Germline CDR1 and CDR2: SGHRS and YFSETQ. The V and J ends lost 7 bases and 0 bases respectively, with 7 bases between them. CDR3 sequence: CASYRMNTEAFF. The CDR3 bases are TGCGCCAGCTACAGGATGAACACTGAAGCTTTCTTT.

This clone has just one count. V gene TRBV24-1 combines with J gene TRBJ2-3; 14 bases fit TRBD2. This CDR3 region has 17 residues. The V gene end was trimmed by 4 bases and the J gene end by 8 bases; junction bases not matched to a gene: 10. Germline V CDR1 and CDR2: KGHDR, SFDVKD. The DNA for the CDR3 is TGTGCCACCAGTGACGCCCGACTAGCGGGAGGGCCGGGTACGCAGTATTTT. This sequence encodes CATSDARLAGGPGTQYF.

The count of this clone is one. This chain links TRBV6-4 with TRBJ2-1, with 7 bases that match TRBD2. The CDR3 is 15 residues long. Germline assignment: CDR1 MRHNA and CDR2 SNTAGT. After removal of 1 base from V and 10 bases from J, the junction contained 10 bases not matched to a gene. This CDR3 is CASSDFGGGPKEQFF. CDR3 nucleotide sequence: TGTGCCAGCAGTGACTTTGGGGGAGGGCCGAAAGAGCAGTTCTTC.

This chain links TRBV28 with TRBJ2-7; D call uncertain. V was cut by 10 bases and J by 7 bases, with 14 bases left in between. Germline V CDR1 and CDR2: MDHEN, SYDVKM. The CDR3 has 11 amino acids. CDR3: CATGRPREQYF. For the CDR3, the DNA is TGTGCCACAGGAAGGCCCCGGGAGCAGTACTTC.

V gene TRBV15 combines with J gene TRBJ2-1, with 8 bases matching TRBD2. The CDR3 has 18 amino acids. V lost 0 bases, J lost 5 bases, and 12 bases stayed unmatched. Germline loops: CDR1 LNHNV, CDR2 YYDKDF (reference sequence). This CDR3 reads CATSRDLSSGGPHNEQFF. DNA of the CDR3: TGTGCCACCAGCAGAGATCTATCCAGCGGGGGACCCCACAATGAGCAGTTCTTC.

This chain links TRBV27 with TRBJ1-2; 9 bases map to TRBD1. V trimming: 4 bases; J trimming: 8 bases; junction bases outside the gene matches: 5. This CDR3 region has 13 residues. The V gene's germline CDR1 is MNHEY and CDR2 SMNVEV (reference sequence). In DNA, the CDR3 is TGTGCCAGCAGTTCGGACAGGGGAGAAGGCTACACCTTC. It codes for CASSSDRGEGYTF.

The gene calls are TRBV5-1 and TRBJ2-5; possibly TRBD2 for D (6 bases). CDR1 SGHRS and CDR2 YFSETQ come from the germline V gene. The CDR3 contains 14 residues. The V end was cut by 1 base, the J end by 5 bases, with 12 bases between. The CDR3 sequence: CASSLRRGPETQYF. For the CDR3, the DNA is TGCGCCAGCAGCTTGAGGCGGGGACCCGAGACCCAGTACTTC.

The V gene is TRBV10-3, the J gene TRBJ2-5; 7 nucleotides agree with TRBD2. V lost 0 bases and J lost 5; bases outside the gene matches: 12. From germline, CDR1 is ENHRY and CDR2 SYGVKD. This CDR3 comprises 17 residues. CDR3 bases: TGTGCCATCAGTGAGTCTTTTCGTGGGGGAGGGCAGGAGACCCAGTACTTC. It is translated as CAISESFRGGGQETQYF.

The chain couples TRBV7-3 to TRBJ2-7; D is unclear. With 2 bases removed from V and 3 bases from J, the gap between germline ends came to 8 bases. The CDR3 has 13 amino acids. CDR1 SGHTA and CDR2 FQGTGA come from the germline V gene. The CDR3 loop is CASSLSDGYEQYF. The CDR3 DNA reads TGTGCCAGCAGCTTATCGGACGGCTACGAGCAGTACTTC. The whole variable domain, filled in from reference TRBV7-3 and TRBJ2-7, reads GAGVSQTPSNKVTEKGKYVELRCDPISGHTALYWYRQSLGQGPEFLIYFQGTGAADDSGLPNDRFFAVRPEGSVSTLKIQRTERGDSAVYLCASSLSDGYEQYFGPGTRLTVT.

The count of this clone is one. The chain links TRBV25-1 to TRBJ2-1; 10 bases are shared with TRBD2. With 1 base clipped from V and 7 bases from J, the junction kept 7 bases outside the gene matches. The CDR3 covers 16 residues. Germline-derived CDR1 and CDR2 are MGHDK and SYGVNS. The CDR3 nucleotides read TGTGCCAGCAGTGAATTTCCTAGCGGGAGTATGAATGAGCAGTTCTTC. It specifies CASSEFPSGSMNEQFF. Complete variable domain (other parts from reference TRBV25-1 and TRBJ2-1): EADIYQTPRYLVIGTGKKITLECSQTMGHDKMYWYQQDPGMELHLIHYSYGVNSTEKGDLSSESTVSRIRTEHFPLTLESARPSHTSQYLCASSEFPSGSMNEQFFGPGTRLTVL.

The chain is built from TRBV19 and TRBJ2-3; unclear D gene. This CDR3 spans 13 amino acids. Looked up from germline, CDR1 is LNHDA and CDR2 is SQIVND (reference sequence). V was shortened by 1 base and J by 2 bases, with 4 bases between the two germline ends. The CDR3 DNA follows: TGTGCCAGTAGTATAGGACACACAGATACGCAGTATTTT. Protein: CASSIGHTDTQYF.

V gene TRBV19 combines with J gene TRBJ2-7, with D maybe TRBD2 (6 bases). From germline, CDR1 is LNHDA and CDR2 SQIVND (reference sequence). Trimming removed 9 bases at V and 0 bases at J, with 9 bases between. There are 12 residues in the CDR3. CDR3 DNA: TGTGCCAGCCCCGGGGGCTCCTACGAGCAGTACTTC. Translating gives CASPGGSYEQYF.